A single sample is the source of the 6 T cell receptor beta chains below, sequenced in a study of regulatory T cells in long-lasting Graves disease. Construction of TCR beta libraries relied on iRepertoire HTBI primers and on Arm-PCR targeting CDR3 regions. One entry per CDR3 protein results from TCRdb running MiXCR on the multiplex PCR reads. The table has 650,000 to 700,000 distinct CDR3 sequences, about 30% seen once. Time point here: persistent/refractory GD, antithyroid drugs over 5 years with positive TRAb. RNA from PBMCs was the source of the TCR library. This sample comprised peripheral blood mononuclear cells (PBMCs), obtained when the disease was refractory, from a patient treated with antithyroid drugs. The receptors here all came from a female donor with Graves disease.

Only one count was recorded for this clonotype. The CDR3: CAWRDRENTEAFF. In DNA, the CDR3 is TGTGCCTGGAGGGACAGAGAGAACACTGAAGCTTTCTTT. The chain joins TRBV30 to TRBJ1-1, with D perhaps matching TRBD1 (6 bases). CDR3 length: 13 amino acids. Germline V gene sequence: CDR1 GTSNPN, CDR2 SVGIG (reference sequence). V was clipped by 3 bases and J by 1 base, with 9 bases between them.

In this sample, this clonotype turned up a few times. This sequence joins TRBV7-9 and TRBJ1-4, with D unresolved. CDR3 length: 15 residues. Germline CDR1 reads SEHNR; CDR2 reads FQNEAQ (reference sequence). Trimming left V 5 bases short and J 10 bases short, with 20 bases between. The CDR3 reads CASSLLFGERGKLFF. The CDR3 DNA is TGTGCCAGCAGCCTTCTATTTGGGGAGCGCGGAAAACTGTTTTTT. Filled out from reference TRBV7-9 and TRBJ1-4, the complete variable domain reads DTGVSQNPRHKITKRGQNVTFRCDPISEHNRLYWYRQTLGQGPEFLTYFQNEAQLEKSRLLSDRFSAERPKGSFSTLEIQRTEQGDSAMYLCASSLLFGERGKLFFGSGTQLSVL.

The genes are TRBV9 and TRBJ1-1; D ambiguous. The CDR3 covers 14 residues. Germline V gene sequence: CDR1 SGDLS, CDR2 YYNGEE. Trimming removed 3 bases at V and 4 bases at J, with 13 bases between. The CDR3 loop reads CASSEATGVTEAFF. The CDR3 bases are TGTGCCAGCAGCGAAGCGACGGGTGTCACTGAAGCTTTCTTT. Full variable domain (remainder filled in from reference TRBV9 and TRBJ1-1): DSGVTQTPKHLITATGQRVTLRCSPRSGDLSVYWYQQSLDQGLQFLIQYYNGEERAKGNILERFSAQQFPDLHSELNLSSLELGDSALYFCASSEATGVTEAFFGQGTRLTVV.

The CDR3 loop reads CASSQEASESYEQYF. DNA for the CDR3: TGTGCCAGCAGCCAAGAGGCTAGCGAGTCCTACGAGCAGTACTTC. The chain links TRBV3-1 to TRBJ2-7; D is possibly TRBD2 (6 bases). The CDR3 has 15 residues. V lost 0 bases to trimming and J lost 1 base, with 10 bases between them. Germline V lookup: CDR1 LGHDT, CDR2 YNNKEL (reference sequence).

The rearrangement uses TRBV7-9 and TRBJ1-1; 8 nucleotides align to TRBD1. Per germline, CDR1 SEHNR and CDR2 FQNEAQ (reference sequence). CDR3 size: 15 residues. The ends lost 6 bases at V and 0 bases at J; junction bases unmatched: 6. Written as DNA, the CDR3 is TGTGCCAGCAGGCCCCGGGGACAGGTGAACACTGAAGCTTTCTTT. Its protein is CASRPRGQVNTEAFF.

V and J are TRBV29-1 and TRBJ2-2; D unresolved. This CDR3 contains 14 residues. Germline values: CDR1 SQVTM, CDR2 ANQGSEA. Trimming pared 7 bases from V and 2 bases from J, leaving 14 bases between. CDR3 protein: CSALAWVNTGELFF. The CDR3 DNA reads as TGCAGCGCCTTAGCTTGGGTTAACACCGGGGAGCTGTTTTTT.